This is a list of T cell receptor beta chains from one sample in a study of OX40 agonist ivuxolimab in advanced cancers. Assay used: immunoSEQ multiplex PCR; TCRdb lists only in-frame clones, some missing. The sample yields about 80,000 clones, more than 75% seen once. The specimen comprised CD4+ or CD8+ T cells sorted from blood, sampled in a trial of the OX40 agonist ivuxolimab. Every receptor here comes from an adult with an advanced solid tumor such as melanoma, head and neck, liver or kidney cancer. CDR3s include the opening cysteine and the closing phenylalanine or tryptophan. The order of the fields is V gene, CDR3 length, J gene, D gene, clone size, CDR3 protein, CDR3 DNA. D genes are given only for firm matches. Clone size is not always given. Where it is, it says once, few, many or a class for expanded clones.

V: TRBV5-1; length: 13; J: TRBJ1-1; D: TRBD1; size: NA; CDR3: CASRRGPDTEAFF; DNA: TGCGCCAGCAGGAGGGGGCCAGACACTGAAGCTTTCTTT
V: TRBV29-1; length: 15; J: TRBJ1-5; D: NA; size: NA; CDR3: CSVADGVLGNQPQHF; DNA: TGCAGCGTTGCGGATGGGGTGTTGGGCAATCAGCCCCAGCATTTT
V: TRBV28; length: 15; J: TRBJ2-2; D: TRBD2; size: NA; CDR3: CATSTAGVFPGELFF; DNA: TGTGCCACTTCCACAGCGGGGGTTTTTCCCGGGGAGCTGTTTTTT
V: TRBV28; length: 12; J: TRBJ1-2; D: TRBD1; size: NA; CDR3: CASTDRGHGYTF; DNA: TGTGCCAGCACCGACAGGGGGCATGGCTACACCTTC
V: TRBV5-4; length: 14; J: TRBJ2-1; D: NA; size: NA; CDR3: CASSVYTARNEQFF; DNA: TGTGCCAGCAGCGTCTACACGGCCCGCAATGAGCAGTTCTTC
V: TRBV19; length: 15; J: TRBJ2-5; D: TRBD2; size: NA; CDR3: CASSLLAGGQETQYF; DNA: TGTGCCAGTAGCTTACTAGCGGGAGGGCAAGAGACCCAGTACTTC
V: TRBV18; length: 14; J: TRBJ1-5; D: NA; size: NA; CDR3: CASSPSRGNGPQHF; DNA: TGTGCCAGCTCACCATCGAGGGGGAATGGGCCCCAGCATTTT
V: TRBV6-4; length: 13; J: TRBJ1-1; D: TRBD1; size: NA; CDR3: CASRIQTGGEAFF; DNA: TGTGCCAGCAGGATTCAGACAGGGGGGGAAGCTTTCTTT
V: TRBV18; length: 13; J: TRBJ1-5; D: NA; size: NA; CDR3: CASSPVSYQPQHF; DNA: TGTGCCAGCTCACCAGTCAGCTATCAGCCCCAGCATTTT
V: TRBV5-1; length: 14; J: TRBJ2-1; D: TRBD1; size: NA; CDR3: CASSGKTGGNEQFF; DNA: TGCGCCAGCAGCGGAAAAACAGGGGGGAATGAGCAGTTCTTC
V: TRBV9; length: 14; J: TRBJ2-5; D: NA; size: NA; CDR3: CASSVAGQQETQYF; DNA: TGTGCCAGCAGCGTAGCGGGGCAGCAAGAGACCCAGTACTTC
V: TRBV7-2; length: 16; J: TRBJ1-3; D: NA; size: NA; CDR3: CASSLNPGFSGNTIYF; DNA: TGTGCCAGCAGCCTGAACCCAGGGTTCTCTGGAAACACCATATATTTT
V: TRBV27; length: 16; J: TRBJ1-2; D: TRBD1; size: NA; CDR3: CASSFHTTGAKSGYTF; DNA: TGTGCCAGCAGTTTTCATACGACAGGGGCGAAATCTGGCTACACCTTC
V: TRBV11-2; length: 13; J: TRBJ1-4; D: NA; size: NA; CDR3: CASRGRLNEKLFF; DNA: TGTGCCAGCAGGGGACGGCTTAATGAAAAACTGTTTTTT
V: TRBV9; length: 17; J: TRBJ1-2; D: TRBD1; size: NA; CDR3: CASSSIRVGTGGGGYTF; DNA: TGTGCCAGCAGCTCTATACGAGTCGGGACAGGGGGCGGTGGCTACACCTTC
V: TRBV5-1; length: 15; J: TRBJ1-3; D: TRBD1; size: NA; CDR3: CASSGTGASGNTIYF; DNA: TGCGCCAGCAGTGGAACAGGGGCAAGTGGAAACACCATATATTTT
V: TRBV6-1; length: 12; J: TRBJ2-3; D: NA; size: once; CDR3: CASRSSTDTQYF; DNA: TGTGCCAGCAGATCTAGCACAGATACGCAGTATTTT
V: TRBV7-6; length: 17; J: TRBJ2-2; D: NA; size: NA; CDR3: CASSRRGQGMNTGELFF; DNA: TGTGCCAGCAGCCGAAGAGGGCAGGGGATGAACACCGGGGAGCTGTTTTTT
V: TRBV6-4; length: 13; J: TRBJ1-1; D: NA; size: NA; CDR3: CASSAEVNTEAFF; DNA: TGTGCCAGCAGTGCAGAGGTGAACACTGAAGCTTTCTTT
V: TRBV5-1; length: 15; J: TRBJ1-5; D: NA; size: NA; CDR3: CASSFRGPGNQPQHF; DNA: TGCGCCAGCAGCTTCAGGGGCCCTGGGAACCAGCCCCAGCATTTT
V: TRBV6-1; length: 14; J: TRBJ1-5; D: NA; size: NA; CDR3: CATEFWGGNQPQHF; DNA: TGTGCCACTGAGTTTTGGGGGGGCAATCAGCCCCAGCATTTT
V: TRBV30; length: 13; J: TRBJ2-1; D: TRBD2; size: NA; CDR3: CARRGAGYNEQFF; DNA: TGTGCCCGCCGGGGAGCGGGGTACAATGAGCAGTTCTTC
V: TRBV7-8; length: 16; J: TRBJ2-6; D: NA; size: once; CDR3: CASRGRVISGANVLTF; DNA: TGTGCCAGCAGGGGCAGGGTTATCTCTGGGGCCAACGTCCTGACTTTC
V: TRBV5-5; length: 12; J: TRBJ2-7; D: NA; size: NA; CDR3: CASSALSHEQYF; DNA: TGTGCCAGCAGCGCGCTGAGTCACGAGCAGTACTTC
V: TRBV7-3; length: 13; J: TRBJ1-1; D: TRBD1; size: once; CDR3: CASSRQGNTEAFF; DNA: TGTGCCAGCAGCAGACAGGGAAACACTGAAGCTTTCTTT
V: TRBV7-9; length: 17; J: TRBJ2-3; D: NA; size: NA; CDR3: CASSLFASGGGTDTQYF; DNA: TGTGCCAGCAGCTTATTTGCATCGGGGGGCGGAACAGATACGCAGTATTTT
V: TRBV2; length: 14; J: TRBJ1-2; D: TRBD1; size: NA; CDR3: CASRSGTGIYGYTF; DNA: TGTGCCAGCAGATCCGGGACAGGAATCTATGGCTACACCTTC
V: TRBV2; length: 14; J: TRBJ1-2; D: NA; size: NA; CDR3: CASRDLRVSYGYTF; DNA: TGTGCCAGCAGGGACCTCCGGGTCTCCTATGGCTACACCTTC
V: TRBV9; length: 13; J: TRBJ2-2; D: NA; size: NA; CDR3: CASSVVRGGELFF; DNA: TGTGCCAGCAGCGTAGTCCGGGGCGGGGAGCTGTTTTTT
V: TRBV9; length: 16; J: TRBJ2-1; D: TRBD2; size: NA; CDR3: CASSVVDSGRANEQFF; DNA: TGTGCCAGCAGCGTAGTTGACAGCGGGAGGGCCAATGAGCAGTTCTTC
V: TRBV5-1; length: 15; J: TRBJ2-2; D: NA; size: few; CDR3: CASSSGDRNTGELFF; DNA: TGCGCCAGCAGCTCGGGGGACAGGAACACCGGGGAGCTGTTTTTT
V: TRBV18; length: 14; J: TRBJ2-1; D: NA; size: NA; CDR3: CASSTGRKDNEQFF; DNA: TGTGCCAGCTCGACAGGGAGGAAGGACAATGAGCAGTTCTTC
V: TRBV4-1; length: 20; J: TRBJ2-1; D: NA; size: once; CDR3: CASSQGNGRGRGGSYNEQFF; DNA: TGCGCCAGCAGCCAGGGCAATGGCAGGGGGCGGGGGGGCTCCTACAATGAGCAGTTCTTC
V: TRBV7-2; length: 14; J: TRBJ1-1; D: NA; size: few; CDR3: CASSYDSGGTEAFF; DNA: TGTGCCAGCAGCTACGACAGCGGGGGCACTGAAGCTTTCTTT
V: TRBV4-2; length: 17; J: TRBJ2-1; D: TRBD2; size: NA; CDR3: CASSQEPLAGGPDEQFF; DNA: TGTGCCAGCAGCCAAGAACCCCTTGCGGGGGGGCCGGATGAGCAGTTCTTC
V: TRBV7-9; length: 18; J: TRBJ2-4; D: TRBD2; size: once; CDR3: CASSQGLAGERSKNIQYF; DNA: TGTGCCAGCAGCCAGGGACTAGCGGGAGAGCGGTCCAAAAACATTCAGTACTTC
V: TRBV11-2; length: 17; J: TRBJ1-1; D: TRBD1; size: few; CDR3: CASSHLRDRGLRTEAFF; DNA: TGTGCCAGCAGCCACCTCCGGGACAGGGGGCTGCGGACTGAAGCTTTCTTT
V: TRBV21-1; length: 21; J: TRBJ2-2; D: NA; size: NA; CDR3: CASSKGERRTPPFANTGELFF; DNA: TGTGCCAGCAGCAAAGGGGAAAGGAGGACACCCCCGTTCGCGAACACCGGGGAGCTGTTTTTT
V: TRBV29-1; length: 14; J: TRBJ1-2; D: TRBD1; size: NA; CDR3: CSGGREGANYGYTF; DNA: TGCAGCGGAGGGAGGGAGGGGGCGAACTATGGCTACACCTTC
V: TRBV18; length: 20; J: TRBJ2-2; D: TRBD2; size: NA; CDR3: CASSPRTSGGRYANTGELFF; DNA: TGTGCCAGCTCACCACGGACGAGCGGGGGCAGATACGCGAACACCGGGGAGCTGTTTTTT
V: TRBV7-2; length: 16; J: TRBJ2-3; D: TRBD2; size: NA; CDR3: CASSLGLAGGTDTQYF; DNA: TGTGCCAGCAGCTTAGGGCTAGCGGGCGGCACAGATACGCAGTATTTT
V: TRBV5-1; length: 15; J: TRBJ2-7; D: NA; size: NA; CDR3: CASSTLGQATGEQYF; DNA: TGCGCCAGCAGCACCTTGGGGCAGGCGACGGGGGAGCAGTACTTC
V: TRBV30; length: 16; J: TRBJ1-2; D: NA; size: NA; CDR3: CAEGGAAFTSNYGYTF; DNA: TGTGCTGAAGGGGGGGCAGCCTTTACTTCCAACTATGGCTACACCTTC
V: TRBV7-3; length: 15; J: TRBJ2-5; D: NA; size: NA; CDR3: CASSPQGIPRETQYF; DNA: TGTGCCAGCAGCCCCCAGGGCATCCCAAGAGAGACCCAGTACTTC
V: TRBV6-5; length: 15; J: TRBJ2-7; D: TRBD2; size: NA; CDR3: CASSYSASGTYEQYF; DNA: TGTGCCAGCAGTTACTCGGCTAGCGGAACCTACGAGCAGTACTTC
V: TRBV29-1; length: 16; J: TRBJ1-2; D: TRBD1; size: NA; CDR3: CSVAGTASLANYGYTF; DNA: TGCAGCGTTGCCGGGACAGCGAGTTTAGCTAACTATGGCTACACCTTC
V: TRBV5-1; length: 14; J: TRBJ2-2; D: NA; size: NA; CDR3: CASHRTDDTGELFF; DNA: TGCGCCAGCCACCGGACAGATGACACCGGGGAGCTGTTTTTT